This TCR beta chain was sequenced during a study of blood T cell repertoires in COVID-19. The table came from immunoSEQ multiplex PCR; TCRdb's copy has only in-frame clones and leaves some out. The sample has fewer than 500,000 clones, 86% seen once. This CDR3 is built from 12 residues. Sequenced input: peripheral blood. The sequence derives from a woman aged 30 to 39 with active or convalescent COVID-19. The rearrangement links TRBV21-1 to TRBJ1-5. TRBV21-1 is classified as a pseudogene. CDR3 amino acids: CASSKAYSPQHF. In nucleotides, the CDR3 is TGTGCCAGCAGCAAAGCCTATTCGCCCCAGCATTTT.